The source of this T cell receptor (beta chain) is a study of cytomegalovirus exposure and HLA in healthy donors. The study's findings and limits: In an earlier analysis, about 87% or about 30%: the productive usage of most TCR beta V segments.

PCR was performed using 60 Vbeta and 13 Jbeta primers. Some clones are missing from TCRdb's copy, which holds only in-frame ones; the method was immunoSEQ multiplex PCR. The table records 60,000 to 75,000 clones, about 84% of them present only once. All the people who gave samples were healthy bone marrow donors. CDR1 and CDR2 from the germline V gene are SGHAT and FQNNGV. The CDR3 is 12 amino acids. As for this clone: The antigen is not known. One end of the junction does not line up with germline, which may come from a read error.

The chain has TRBV11-2 and TRBJ2-1; D gene ambiguous. The sample comprised PBMCs. This TCR was sampled from a man in his late teens or twenties in good health and CMV-seropositive. Here the CDR3 reads CASSIDSDEQFF. DNA for the CDR3: TGTGCCAGCAGCATAGACTCGGATGAGCAGTTCTTC.